These 8 T cell receptor beta chains were sequenced from one sample in a study of human T cells and chemical hapten exposure. Each CDR3 protein is one row after TCRdb ran MiXCR on the RACE reads. This table has about 42,000 distinct CDR3 sequences, about 8.9% appearing once. Time point denoted: patch test 2, 6 weeks after DPC sensitization. Noted treatment: therapeutic diphenylcyclopropenone sensitization with weekly scalp DPC. Sequenced here: whole blood, sampled in connection with sensitization to the hapten diphenylcyclopropenone (DPC). The receptors were sampled from a woman aged 40 to 50 with alopecia areata. Some clones in this sample may be carry-over from other donors' samples.

A few counts support this clonotype. V is TRBV7-2 and J is TRBJ2-5; the match to TRBD2 covers 8 bases. Germline V gene lookup returns CDR1 SGHTA and CDR2 FQGNSA. J lost 0 bases, V lost 4 bases, and 7 bases had no gene match. CDR3 length: 16 amino acids. In DNA form, the CDR3 reads TGTGCCAGCAGCTCCCAAGGCGGGGGGTACCAAGAGACCCAGTACTTC. Its translation is CASSSQGGGYQETQYF.

The sample holds many counts of this clonotype. The rearrangement joins TRBV7-2 to TRBJ2-5, with TRBD2 identical over 7 bases. In germline, CDR1 is SGHTA, CDR2 FQGNSA. Losses at the gene ends were 6 bases for V and 4 bases for J; bases not matched to a gene: 11. This CDR3 is 15 amino acids long. The CDR3 DNA reads as TGTGCCAGCAGAGGGGACCGTGGCGGGGGAGAGACCCAGTACTTC. It codes for CASRGDRGGGETQYF.

This chain links TRBV5-5 with TRBJ2-3, with a weak D call TRBD1 (5 bases). Trimming shortened V by 1 base and J by 3 bases, and 12 bases separated the two germline ends. Germline assignment: CDR1 SGHKS and CDR2 YYEKEE (reference sequence). The CDR3 extends over 15 amino acids. CDR3 protein: CASSLSGRITDTQYF. The CDR3 DNA is TGTGCCAGCAGCTTGTCAGGGCGGATTACAGATACGCAGTATTTT.

This clonotype came up many times. The chain recombines TRBV4-3 with TRBJ2-3; the D call may be TRBD1 or TRBD2 (5 bases each). The CDR3 is made up of 14 amino acids. Germline V gene lookup returns CDR1 LGHNA and CDR2 YSLEER. Trimming removed 5 bases from V and 2 bases from J, with 11 bases in between. CDR3 in DNA: TGCGCCAGCAGCGCAAGGGACGCCACAGATACGCAGTATTTT. It yields the protein CASSARDATDTQYF.

This clonotype was picked up a small number of times. At one end the junction does not follow the germline gene, possibly because of a read error. The rearrangement uses TRBV2 and TRBJ1-4; no firm D call. The CDR3 runs 13 residues. Germline values: CDR1 SNHLY, CDR2 FYNNEI. The DNA of the CDR3 is TGTGCGAGCAGCAAGGACGTTAATGAAAAACTGTTTTTT. Its translation is CASSKDVNEKLFF.

This clonotype showed up many times. This chain connects TRBV7-2 to TRBJ2-7; TRBD1 is a possible D gene (6 bases). Trimming removed 0 bases at V and 2 bases at J, with 11 bases between. The CDR3 totals 15 residues. Germline CDR1 is SGHTA and CDR2 is FQGNSA. Here the CDR3 reads CASSLAQGRTYEQYF. The CDR3 nucleotides read TGTGCCAGCAGCTTAGCACAGGGTCGAACCTACGAGCAGTACTTC.

This clonotype came up many times. This chain joins TRBV7-9 and TRBJ2-7; either TRBD1 or TRBD2 may supply D (5 bases each). The germline V and J ends were trimmed by 10 bases and 2 bases, with 12 bases remaining between them. CDR3 length: 12 residues. Germline CDR1 is SEHNR and CDR2 is FQNEAQ (reference sequence). The DNA of the CDR3 is TGTGCCACCGGGGCGGAGGCCTACGAGCAGTACTTC. Translated, it gives CATGAEAYEQYF. Combining the CDR3 with reference TRBV7-9 and TRBJ2-7 gives the whole variable domain DTGVSQNPRHKITKRGQNVTFRCDPISEHNRLYWYRQTLGQGPEFLTYFQNEAQLEKSRLLSDRFSAERPKGSFSTLEIQRTEQGDSAMYLCATGAEAYEQYFGPGTRLTVT.

The chain carries TRBV4-2 and TRBJ2-7; the D gene could be TRBD1 or TRBD2 (6 bases each). V was cut by 4 bases and J by 2 bases, with 21 bases left in between. Germline-derived CDR1 and CDR2 are LGHNA and YNFKEQ. The CDR3 extends over 17 amino acids. The CDR3 bases are TGTGCCAGCAGCCCCCTTTTGAGGGGGGCTTCTACCTACGAGCAGTACTTC. Residues: CASSPLLRGASTYEQYF.